This is a list of T cell receptor beta chains from one sample in a study of chemoradiotherapy in HPV16-positive cancers. Measured with immunoSEQ multiplex PCR; TCRdb has only the in-frame clones, and not every one. The repertoire holds about 22,000 clones, with approximately 92% as singletons. The source material was blood, sampled from a patient who underwent chemoradiotherapy. These receptors came from a human donor with HPV-associated anogenital cancer. The CDR3 runs from the conserved cysteine through the conserved F or W. Each record gives: CDR3 length, V gene, clone size, J gene, D gene, CDR3 protein, CDR3 DNA. A D gene is named only where the DNA matches it firmly. Rows give clone size only sometimes, using once, few, many, or a class for an expanded clone.

16,TRBV18,-,TRBJ1-5,-,CASSPLPARQDQPQHF,TGTGCCAGCTCACCACTCCCCGCGCGACAGGATCAGCCCCAGCATTTT
16,TRBV7-9,-,TRBJ1-1,-,CASSLMGGEMNTEAFF,TGTGCCAGCAGCTTAATGGGGGGGGAAATGAACACTGAAGCTTTCTTT
14,TRBV9,-,TRBJ2-3,TRBD2,CASSVSGSTDTQYF,TGTGCCAGCAGCGTTAGCGGGAGCACAGATACGCAGTATTTT
15,TRBV5-1,-,TRBJ2-2,TRBD1,CASSIGTGWTGELFF,TGCGCCAGCAGCATAGGGACAGGGTGGACCGGGGAGCTGTTTTTT
15,TRBV18,-,TRBJ1-5,TRBD1,CASSSQGASNQPQHF,TGTGCCAGCTCATCACAGGGGGCGAGCAATCAGCCCCAGCATTTT
10,TRBV2,few,TRBJ1-2,-,CASSLTGYTF,TGTGCCAGCAGCTTGACGGGCTACACCTTC
15,TRBV11-2,-,TRBJ2-2,-,CASSAIPGAGGELFF,TGTGCCAGCAGCGCCATCCCGGGAGCGGGCGGGGAGCTGTTTTTT
13,TRBV27,once,TRBJ2-4,-,CASSSGASGIQYF,TGTGCCAGCAGTTCAGGGGCCTCGGGCATTCAGTACTTC
17,TRBV14,-,TRBJ2-5,TRBD2,CASSQGGLAGGQETQYF,TGTGCCAGCAGCCAAGGAGGACTAGCGGGGGGGCAAGAGACCCAGTACTTC
12,TRBV7-9,-,TRBJ1-1,TRBD1,CASSLTGGKAFF,TGTGCCAGCAGCTTAACAGGGGGGAAAGCTTTCTTT
14,TRBV9,-,TRBJ2-5,-,CASSSQGQGETQYF,TGTGCCAGCAGCTCCCAGGGTCAGGGGGAGACCCAGTACTTC
13,TRBV29-1,once,TRBJ2-5,TRBD2,CSVVTSSQETQYF,TGCAGCGTTGTGACTAGCTCGCAAGAGACCCAGTACTTC
13,TRBV11-2,-,TRBJ2-3,TRBD2,CASRQLGGTSQYF,TGTGCCAGCAGACAACTCGGGGGGACGTCGCAGTATTTT
14,TRBV7-9,-,TRBJ2-5,-,CASSLRRGAETQYF,TGTGCCAGCAGCTTGAGACGGGGCGCGGAGACCCAGTACTTC
14,TRBV28,-,TRBJ2-7,-,CASSFLRQGYEQYF,TGTGCCAGCAGTTTCCTCAGGCAGGGTTACGAGCAGTACTTC
15,TRBV5-1,-,TRBJ2-5,TRBD1,CASSSPVTGAETQYF,TGCGCCAGCAGCTCTCCCGTTACAGGGGCGGAGACCCAGTACTTC
12,TRBV2,-,TRBJ2-1,-,CASSGRYNEQFF,TGTGCCAGCAGTGGACGGTACAATGAGCAGTTCTTC
15,TRBV4-3,-,TRBJ2-7,TRBD2,CASSLGRLASYEQYF,TGCGCCAGCAGCCTTGGTAGACTAGCTTCCTACGAGCAGTACTTC
14,TRBV18,-,TRBJ2-2,-,CASSQSAKTGELFF,TGTGCCAGCTCACAATCAGCCAAGACCGGGGAGCTGTTTTTT
13,TRBV7-3,-,TRBJ2-3,TRBD2,CASSLGLADTQYF,TGTGCCAGCAGCTTAGGACTAGCGGATACGCAGTATTTT
15,TRBV7-2,-,TRBJ2-1,-,CASSPRTSSYNEQFF,TGTGCCAGCAGCCCCCGTACGTCTTCCTACAATGAGCAGTTCTTC
14,TRBV2,-,TRBJ2-7,TRBD1,CASTPGTGNYEQYF,TGTGCCAGCACACCCGGGACAGGGAACTACGAGCAGTACTTC
18,TRBV5-1,-,TRBJ2-1,TRBD2,CASSPGTSGGFPVNEQFF,TGCGCCAGCAGCCCCGGGACTAGCGGGGGGTTCCCAGTCAATGAGCAGTTCTTC